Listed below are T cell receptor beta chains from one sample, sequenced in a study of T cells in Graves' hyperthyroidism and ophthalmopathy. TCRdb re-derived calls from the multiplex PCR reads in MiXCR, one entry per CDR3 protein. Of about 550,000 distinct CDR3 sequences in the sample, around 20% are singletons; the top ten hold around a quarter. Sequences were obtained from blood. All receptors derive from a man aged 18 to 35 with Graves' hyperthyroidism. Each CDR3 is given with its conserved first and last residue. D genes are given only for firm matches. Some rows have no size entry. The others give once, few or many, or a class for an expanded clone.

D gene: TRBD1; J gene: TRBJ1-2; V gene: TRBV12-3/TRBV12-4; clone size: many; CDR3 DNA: TGTGCCAGCAGTTCTGGGGACAGCAACTATGGCTACACCTTC; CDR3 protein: CASSSGDSNYGYTF
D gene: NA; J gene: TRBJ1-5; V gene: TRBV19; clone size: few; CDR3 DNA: TGTGCCAGTAGTACGTCGGAAGGGAATCAGCCCCAGCATTTT; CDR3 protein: CASSTSEGNQPQHF
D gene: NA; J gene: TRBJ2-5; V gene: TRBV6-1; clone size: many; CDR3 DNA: TGTGCCAGCAGCAAGCTTACACACCGAGGGGAGGAGACCCAGTACTTC; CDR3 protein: CASSKLTHRGEETQYF
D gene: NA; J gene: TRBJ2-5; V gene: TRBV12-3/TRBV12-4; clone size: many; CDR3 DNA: TGTGCCAGCAGTTTCGGAACAGGGCCTCTCGAGACCCAGTACTTC; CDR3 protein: CASSFGTGPLETQYF
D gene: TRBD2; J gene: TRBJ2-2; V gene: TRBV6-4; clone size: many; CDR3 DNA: TGTGCCGCCAGACCCCTAGCGGGGGGTACGAACACCGGGGAGCTGTTTTTT; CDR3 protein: CAARPLAGGTNTGELFF
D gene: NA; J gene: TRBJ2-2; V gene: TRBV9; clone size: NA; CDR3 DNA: TGTGCCAGCAGCGTCCAAGCAAGGAGCACCGGGGAGCTGTTTTTT; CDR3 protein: CASSVQARSTGELFF
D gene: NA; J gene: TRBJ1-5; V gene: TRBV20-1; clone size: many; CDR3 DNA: TGCAGTGCTAGTGGACCGAACAATCAGCCCCAGCATTTT; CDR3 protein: CSASGPNNQPQHF
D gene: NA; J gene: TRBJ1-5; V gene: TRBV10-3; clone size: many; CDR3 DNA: TGTGCCATCCCGGCAATCCAGCCCCAGCATTTT; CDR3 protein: CAIPAIQPQHF
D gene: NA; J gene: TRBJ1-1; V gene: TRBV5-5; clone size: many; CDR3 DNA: TGTGCCAGCAGCTTCGATTGGGTCATGGACACTGAAGCTTTCTTT; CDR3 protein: CASSFDWVMDTEAFF
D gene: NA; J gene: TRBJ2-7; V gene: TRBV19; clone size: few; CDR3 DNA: TGTGCCAGTAGCCCCGGGACTGAGGGATACGAGCAGTACTTC; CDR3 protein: CASSPGTEGYEQYF
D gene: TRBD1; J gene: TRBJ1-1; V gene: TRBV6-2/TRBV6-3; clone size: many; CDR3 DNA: TGTGCCAGCAGGTCGGGACAGGGAGGCACTGAAGCTTTCTTT; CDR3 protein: CASRSGQGGTEAFF
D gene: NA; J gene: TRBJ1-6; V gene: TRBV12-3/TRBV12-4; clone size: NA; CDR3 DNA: TGTGCCAGCAGAGTAAGGGGGTCTGAGATATCGGGTAATTCACCCCTCCACTTT; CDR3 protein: CASRVRGSEISGNSPLHF
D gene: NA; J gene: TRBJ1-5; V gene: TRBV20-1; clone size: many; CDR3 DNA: TGCAGTGCTAGAGGTGGGGTGGGTCAGCCCCAGCATTTT; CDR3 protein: CSARGGVGQPQHF
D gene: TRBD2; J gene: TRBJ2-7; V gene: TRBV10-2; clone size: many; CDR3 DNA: TGCGCCAGCAGAGACCCGGGACTAGCGGGGGGCTACGAGCAGTACTTC; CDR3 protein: CASRDPGLAGGYEQYF
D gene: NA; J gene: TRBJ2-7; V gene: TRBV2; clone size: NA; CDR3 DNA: TGTGCCAGCAGTGAAGAGGTTGGGCAGTACTTC; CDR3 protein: CASSEEVGQYF
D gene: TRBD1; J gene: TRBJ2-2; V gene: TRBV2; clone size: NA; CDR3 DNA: TGTGCCAGCAGTGAAGGAACAGGGGTCCCCAGGGAGCTGTTTTTT; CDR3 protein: CASSEGTGVPRELFF
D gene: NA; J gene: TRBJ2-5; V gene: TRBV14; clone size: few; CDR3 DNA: TGTGCCAGCAGCCAAGATCTAAGAGAGACCCAGTACTTC; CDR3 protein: CASSQDLRETQYF
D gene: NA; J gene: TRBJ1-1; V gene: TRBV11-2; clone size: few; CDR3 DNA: TGTGCCAGCAGCCCGGGGCTACCCCTGGGGAACACTGAAGCTTTCTTT; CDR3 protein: CASSPGLPLGNTEAFF
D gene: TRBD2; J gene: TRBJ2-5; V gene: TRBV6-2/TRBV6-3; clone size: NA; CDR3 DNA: TGTGCCAGCAGCCCAGCCGGACTAGCGGGAAACTCCCAAGAGACCCAGTACTTC; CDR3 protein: CASSPAGLAGNSQETQYF
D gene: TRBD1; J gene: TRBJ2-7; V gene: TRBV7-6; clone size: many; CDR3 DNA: TGTGCCAGCAGCTTAATGGGACAGGACGTACGCCTGTACTTC; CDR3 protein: CASSLMGQDVRLYF
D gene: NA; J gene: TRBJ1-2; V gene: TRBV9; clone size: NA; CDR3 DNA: TGTGCCAGCAGCCCCGACGGGTCCCCTAACTATGGCTACACCTTC; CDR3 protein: CASSPDGSPNYGYTF
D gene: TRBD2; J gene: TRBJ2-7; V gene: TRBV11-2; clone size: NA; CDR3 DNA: TGTGCCAGCAGCCGGACTAGCGGGAGAACCCCCTACGAGCAGTACTTC; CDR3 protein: CASSRTSGRTPYEQYF
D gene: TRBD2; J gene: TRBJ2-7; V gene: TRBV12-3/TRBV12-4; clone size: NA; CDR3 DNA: TGTGCCAGCAGTTTAGGGCTAGCGGGCGAGCCGTACTTC; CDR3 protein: CASSLGLAGEPYF
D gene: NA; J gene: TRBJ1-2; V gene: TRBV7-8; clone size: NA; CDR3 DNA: TGTGCCAGCAGCTCAGACACCGCGGGCTACACCTTC; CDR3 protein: CASSSDTAGYTF
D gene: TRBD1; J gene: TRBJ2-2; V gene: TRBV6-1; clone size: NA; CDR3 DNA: TGTGCCAGCAGTGAAGCTACAGGGGGTGGCGGGGAGCTGTTTTTT; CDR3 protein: CASSEATGGGGELFF
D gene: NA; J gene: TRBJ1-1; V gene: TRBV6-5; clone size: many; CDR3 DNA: TGTGCCAGCAGTTACTCCACAGGGCGGGGAGTGAACACTGAAGCTTTCTTT; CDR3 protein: CASSYSTGRGVNTEAFF
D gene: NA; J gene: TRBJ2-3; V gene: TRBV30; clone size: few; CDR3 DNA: TGTGCCTGGAATCCGGGATCCAGCACAGATACGCAGTATTTT; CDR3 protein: CAWNPGSSTDTQYF
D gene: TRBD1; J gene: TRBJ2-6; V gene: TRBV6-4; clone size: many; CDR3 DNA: TGTGCCAGCAGACCCCTGTGGGGAACAGGGGGCCTACCCTCTGGGGCCAACGTCCTGACTTTC; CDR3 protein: CASRPLWGTGGLPSGANVLTF
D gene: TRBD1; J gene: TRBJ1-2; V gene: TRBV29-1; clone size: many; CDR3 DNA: TGCAGCGTTGAACCCCGGGACAGTAACTATGGCTACACCTTC; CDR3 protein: CSVEPRDSNYGYTF
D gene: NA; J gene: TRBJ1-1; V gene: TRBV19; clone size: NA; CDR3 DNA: TGTGCCAGTAGTGTCGTACAGGGTAACACTGAAGCTTTCTTT; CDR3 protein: CASSVVQGNTEAFF
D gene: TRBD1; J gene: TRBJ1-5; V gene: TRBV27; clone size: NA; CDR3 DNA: TGTGCCAGCAGCCCCCAAGGGACAGGAGGCAATCAGCCCCAGCATTTT; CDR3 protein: CASSPQGTGGNQPQHF
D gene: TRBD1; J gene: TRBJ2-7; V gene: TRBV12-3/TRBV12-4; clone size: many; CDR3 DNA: TGTGCCAGCAGTGGGGACAGGGGCTACGAGCAGTACTTC; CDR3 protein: CASSGDRGYEQYF
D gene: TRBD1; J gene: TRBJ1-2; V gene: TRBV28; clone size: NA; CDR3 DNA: TGTGCCAGCAGTTCCTCGCGGACAGGGGGGGGTTATGGCTACACCTTC; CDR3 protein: CASSSSRTGGGYGYTF
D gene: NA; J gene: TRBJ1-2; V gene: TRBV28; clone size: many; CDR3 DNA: TGTGCCAGCAGTTTTGATCGTAGCGGCTACACCTTC; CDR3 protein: CASSFDRSGYTF
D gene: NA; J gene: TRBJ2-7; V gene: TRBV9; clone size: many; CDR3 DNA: TGTGCCAGCAGCGTAGGGGAGGGGGGCGTCAACTACGAGCAGTACTTC; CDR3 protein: CASSVGEGGVNYEQYF
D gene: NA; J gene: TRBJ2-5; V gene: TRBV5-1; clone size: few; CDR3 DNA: TGCGCCAGCAGCTTTGTGGCGGCCGGGGAGACCCAGTACTTC; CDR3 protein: CASSFVAAGETQYF
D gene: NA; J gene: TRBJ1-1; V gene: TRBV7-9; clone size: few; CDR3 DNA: TGTGCCAGCAGCTCCACGACAGTACTGAACACTGAAGCTTTCTTT; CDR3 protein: CASSSTTVLNTEAFF
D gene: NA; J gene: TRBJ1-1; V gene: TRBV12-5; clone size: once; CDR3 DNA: TGTGCTAGTGGTTTGGCCGCGCAGGGCACTGAAGCTTTCTTT; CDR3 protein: CASGLAAQGTEAFF
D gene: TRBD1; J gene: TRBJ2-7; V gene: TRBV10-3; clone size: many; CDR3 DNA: TGTGCCATCAGTGCGGGACAGGAATCCTACGAGCAGTACTTC; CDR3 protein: CAISAGQESYEQYF
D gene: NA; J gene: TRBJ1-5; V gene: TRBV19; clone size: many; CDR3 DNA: TGTGCCAGTAGCCAATATATTGACCGAAATCAGCCCCAGCATTTT; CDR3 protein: CASSQYIDRNQPQHF
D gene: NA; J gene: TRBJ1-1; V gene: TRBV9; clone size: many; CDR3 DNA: TGTGCCAGCAGCGGCGGGGGGGTTGAAGCTTTCTTT; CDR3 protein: CASSGGGVEAFF
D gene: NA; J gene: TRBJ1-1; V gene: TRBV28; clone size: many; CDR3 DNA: TGTGCCAGCAGTCCAAGCCCGATGAACACTGAAGCTTTCTTT; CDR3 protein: CASSPSPMNTEAFF
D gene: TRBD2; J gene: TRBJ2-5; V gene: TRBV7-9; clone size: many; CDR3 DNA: TGTGCCAGCAGCCGGACTAGCGCGGAGACCCAGTACTTC; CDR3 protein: CASSRTSAETQYF
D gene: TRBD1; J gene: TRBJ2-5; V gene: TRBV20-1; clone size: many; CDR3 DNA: TGCAGTGCTGAACAGGGGGAGACCCAGTACTTC; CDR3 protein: CSAEQGETQYF
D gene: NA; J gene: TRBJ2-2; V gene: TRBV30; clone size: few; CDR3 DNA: TGTGCCTGGAGTCTAACCCTATGGACAGCATCCGGGGAGCTGTTTTTT; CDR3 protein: CAWSLTLWTASGELFF
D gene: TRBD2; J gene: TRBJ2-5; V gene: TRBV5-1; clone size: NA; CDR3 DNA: TGCGCCAGCAGCTTGAGTTTGAGCGGGGGCTCTTTGGGGGAGACCCAGTACTTC; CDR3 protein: CASSLSLSGGSLGETQYF
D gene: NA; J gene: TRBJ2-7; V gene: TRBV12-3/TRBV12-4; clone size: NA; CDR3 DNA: TGTGCCAGCAGTTTTTGGGACGCGAACTCCTACGAGCAGTACTTC; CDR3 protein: CASSFWDANSYEQYF
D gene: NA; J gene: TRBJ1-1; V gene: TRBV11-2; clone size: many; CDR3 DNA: TGTGCCAGCAGCCAGGGAGGACGTGAAGCTTTCTTT; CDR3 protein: CASSQGGREAFF
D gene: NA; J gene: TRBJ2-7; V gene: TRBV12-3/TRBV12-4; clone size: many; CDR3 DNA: TGTGCCAGCAGCCGGGGAGGATCCGAGCAGTACTTC; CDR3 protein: CASSRGGSEQYF
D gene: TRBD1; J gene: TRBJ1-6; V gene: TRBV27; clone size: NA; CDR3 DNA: TGTGCCAGCAGTTCTACCGGGACAGGCCATTCACCCCTCCACTTT; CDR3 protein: CASSSTGTGHSPLHF
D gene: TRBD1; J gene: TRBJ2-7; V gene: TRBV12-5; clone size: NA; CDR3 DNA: TGTGCTAGTGGACCCCGGGACAGGCGGAACCCGAGCTCCTACGAGCAGTACTTC; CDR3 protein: CASGPRDRRNPSSYEQYF